The 11 T cell receptor beta chains reported below all come from one sample, sequenced in a study of OX40 agonist ivuxolimab in advanced cancers. Sequencing used immunoSEQ multiplex PCR; TCRdb keeps in-frame clones, though not all of them. The table has roughly 99,000 clones, approximately 90% seen once; the top ten hold around 1.2%. Specimen: CD4+ or CD8+ T cells sorted from blood, collected in a trial of the OX40 agonist ivuxolimab. The source is an adult with an advanced solid tumor such as melanoma, head and neck, liver or kidney cancer.

This chain joins TRBV19 and TRBJ1-4; TRBD1 aligns across 7 bases. CDR3 length: 13 residues. J gave up 4 bases and V 8 bases, and 4 bases lay outside the gene matches. CDR1 is LNHDA, CDR2 SQIVND, per germline (reference sequence). The CDR3 DNA is TGTGCCAGTGGGACAGTGGTTAATGAAAAACTGTTTTTT. This codes for CASGTVVNEKLFF.

The V and J genes are TRBV30 and TRBJ1-4; perhaps TRBD1 as D (6 bases). The CDR3 length is 13 residues. Per germline, CDR1 GTSNPN and CDR2 SVGIG (reference sequence). V lost 8 bases, J lost 9 bases, and 19 bases lay in between. The DNA for the CDR3 is TGTGCCGGGGGAAGCGGGGGCACTAAAAAACTGTTTTTT. It encodes CAGGSGGTKKLFF.

The chain links TRBV5-1 to TRBJ1-4; TRBD1 matches at 9 bases. J gave up 7 bases and V 4 bases, and 11 bases lay outside the gene matches. The CDR3 runs 16 residues. Germline V lookup: CDR1 SGHRS, CDR2 YFSETQ. The DNA of the CDR3 is TGCGCCAGCAGCGCAGGAAGGACAGGGGAGGGTGAAAAACTGTTTTTT. This sequence encodes CASSAGRTGEGEKLFF.

The chain is built from TRBV28 and TRBJ2-7; 10 positions match TRBD2. Germline CDR1 MDHEN, CDR2 SYDVKM. After removal of 5 bases from V and 6 bases from J, the junction contained 4 bases not matched to a gene. The CDR3 is 13 amino acids. As DNA, the CDR3 is TGTGCCAGCAGTCAGGGACTAGCGCGCGAGCAGTACTTC. This translates into CASSQGLAREQYF.

The V call is TRBV28, the J call TRBJ2-7, with D tentatively TRBD1 (6 bases). Trimming removed 6 bases from V and 2 bases from J, with 17 bases in between. This CDR3 spans 15 amino acids. Per germline, CDR1 MDHEN and CDR2 SYDVKM. The CDR3 reads CASSKPRDITYEQYF. The CDR3 DNA sequence: TGTGCCAGCAGCAAGCCCAGGGACATAACCTACGAGCAGTACTTC.

V gene TRBV20-1 combines with J gene TRBJ2-7; unclear D gene. This CDR3 is built from 10 residues. V lost 4 bases and J 6 bases, leaving 7 bases between the germline ends. CDR1 DFQATT and CDR2 SNEGSKA come from the germline V gene (reference sequence). In DNA, the CDR3 is TGCAGTGCTACTCCGGGCGAGCAGTACTTC. It encodes CSATPGEQYF.

The chain recombines TRBV5-8 with TRBJ2-7, with unresolved D. V was trimmed by 1 base and J by 2 bases, leaving 10 bases between them. The CDR3 is made up of 14 amino acids. Germline V gene data show CDR1 as SGHTS and CDR2 as YDEGEE. CDR3 nucleotides: TGTGCCAGCAGCTTGACCTGGGCAGCCTACGAGCAGTACTTC. It is translated as CASSLTWAAYEQYF. Variable domain in full (rest from reference TRBV5-8 and TRBJ2-7): EAGVTQSPTHLIKTRGQQATLRCSPISGHTSVYWYQQALGLGLQFLLWYDEGEERNRGNFPPRFSGRQFPNYSSELNVNALELEDSALYLCASSLTWAAYEQYFGPGTRLTVT.

The gene calls are TRBV19 and TRBJ2-5; 8 positions agree with TRBD1. The end of the DNA aligns better with TRBJ2-7, so the J call may be wrong. The germline CDR1 and CDR2 sequences are LNHDA and SQIVND (reference sequence). The CDR3 contains 14 residues. The CDR3 is CASSIRQGTYEQYF. The CDR3 DNA reads TGTGCCAGTAGTATAAGACAGGGGACCTACGAGCAGTACTTC.

This clone was seen a single time. The V and J genes are TRBV19 and TRBJ2-1; 14 nucleotides agree with TRBD2. The CDR3 loop spans 15 amino acids. The V segment lost 3 bases and the J segment 10 bases; nucleotides outside the gene matches: 5. Germline assignment: CDR1 LNHDA and CDR2 SQIVND (reference sequence). In DNA, the CDR3 is TGTGCCAGTAGTATGACTAGCGGGAGGGCCGGGGAGCAGTTCTTC. It yields the protein CASSMTSGRAGEQFF.

The rearrangement joins TRBV7-6 to TRBJ2-6; weak D call: TRBD1 (5 bases). There are 17 residues in the CDR3. CDR1 is SGHVS and CDR2 is FNYEAQ in the germline V gene. V dropped 1 base and J dropped 2 bases, with 12 bases sitting between them. The CDR3 reads CASSLDVRVPGANVLTF. CDR3 nucleotide sequence: TGTGCCAGCAGCTTAGATGTCAGGGTCCCTGGGGCCAACGTCCTGACTTTC.

This sequence joins TRBV5-4 and TRBJ2-5, with 10 bases that match TRBD2. TRBJ2-7 explains the end of the DNA better; the J call may be wrong. CDR1 is SGHNT and CDR2 is YYREEE in the germline V gene (reference sequence). The CDR3 totals 14 residues. This chain's CDR3 is CASRPSGRVNEQYF. CDR3 sequence (DNA): TGTGCCAGTAGGCCTAGCGGGAGAGTCAACGAGCAGTACTTC.